A single sample is the source of the 6 T cell receptor beta chains below, sequenced in a study of vaccination effects on CD4 cells after COVID-19. Peptide-pool stimulation followed by sequencing identified expanded antigen-specific CD4+ clonotypes in the ViraFEST assay. When nine to ten days of culture had elapsed, CD4+ T cells were isolated. Vaccinees lacked prior SARS-CoV-2 infection and tested negative for nucleocapsid antibodies. Their target antigens are unknown. TCRdb's table, derived via immunoSEQ multiplex PCR, lists solely in-frame clones and lacks some. Of 55,000 to 75,000 clones listed, more than 70% are singletons. This material consisted of CD4+ T cells from PBMCs cultured with HCoV-NL63 spike peptides, taken before COVID-19 vaccination. Source of these receptors: a human donor who received a COVID-19 vaccine.

The CDR3 spells CASRGTGGNYGYTF. Here the CDR3 DNA reads TGTGCCAGTAGAGGGACAGGGGGAAACTATGGCTACACCTTC. This chain joins TRBV19 and TRBJ1-2; 11 positions agree with TRBD1. The CDR3 runs to 14 residues. The germline CDR1 and CDR2 sequences are LNHDA and SQIVND (reference sequence). V was pared by 6 bases and J by 2 bases, with 2 bases of the junction left unmatched.

This clone was detected a few times. The rearrangement joins TRBV5-1 to TRBJ1-2, with 9 bases that match TRBD1. Germline V gene data show CDR1 as SGHRS and CDR2 as YFSETQ. Trimming removed 0 bases from V and 8 bases from J; junction bases left unmatched: 5. The CDR3 spans 14 residues. Here the CDR3 DNA reads TGCGCCAGCAGCTTGGGAGACAGGGGGTACGGCTACACCTTC. Translated, it gives CASSLGDRGYGYTF.

The chain joins TRBV18 to TRBJ1-2; 11 positions match TRBD1. V lost 0 bases, J lost 4 bases, and 1 base stayed unmatched. The CDR3 length is 15 residues. Per the germline V gene, CDR1 is KGHSH and CDR2 is LQKENI. This CDR3 is CASSPPGQGVYGYTF. As DNA, the CDR3 is TGTGCCAGCTCACCACCGGGACAGGGGGTCTATGGCTACACCTTC.

The gene calls are TRBV5-1 and TRBJ1-1; 7 bases fit TRBD1. V lost 0 bases, J lost 4 bases, and 3 bases stayed unmatched. The CDR3 is 14 residues long. Germline V CDR1 and CDR2: SGHRS, YFSETQ. The CDR3 reads CASSLVSGGTEAFF. The CDR3 DNA reads TGCGCCAGCAGCTTGGTTTCAGGGGGCACTGAAGCTTTCTTT.

The genes are TRBV6-5 and TRBJ1-1, with D perhaps matching TRBD1 (6 bases). The germline CDR1 and CDR2 sequences are MNHEY and SVGAGI. This CDR3 has 11 amino acids. The CDR3 sequence is CAAGGRTEAFF. CDR3 sequence (DNA): TGTGCTGCCGGGGGGCGGACTGAAGCTTTCTTT.

This clone turned up a few times. The chain has TRBV2 and TRBJ1-2; D is unresolved. The V and J ends lost 3 bases and 7 bases respectively, with 9 bases between them. The CDR3 is 12 amino acids. CDR1 SNHLY and CDR2 FYNNEI come from the germline V gene. For the CDR3, the DNA is TGTGCCAGCAGTGACAGGATGGTTGGCTACACCTTC. Its protein product is CASSDRMVGYTF.